This TCR beta chain was sequenced in a study of blood T cells in healthy people across ages. Study observations and caveats: No one knew whether donors had CMV, which possibly confounded expanded clonotype changes.

Regarding this clonotype: Its antigen is as yet unknown.

The germline V and J ends were trimmed by 6 bases and 6 bases, with 17 bases remaining between them. This CDR3 has 14 amino acids. Germline CDR1 and CDR2: MRHNA and SNTAGT. The use of a sample-barcoded 5' primer and a J-beta primer mix characterized a second PCR of roughly 6 to 11 cycles. TCRdb passed the 5' RACE reads through MiXCR, listing each CDR3 protein once. The sample lists approximately 1,700,000 distinct CDR3 sequences; 35% to 50% were seen once. The sample taken for sequencing was blood. This chain connects TRBV6-4 to TRBJ1-2, with unresolved D. The TCR originated in a human donor in good health. Here the CDR3 reads CASRETGKFDGYTF. The CDR3 bases are TGTGCCAGCAGGGAAACCGGGAAATTTGATGGCTACACCTTC.